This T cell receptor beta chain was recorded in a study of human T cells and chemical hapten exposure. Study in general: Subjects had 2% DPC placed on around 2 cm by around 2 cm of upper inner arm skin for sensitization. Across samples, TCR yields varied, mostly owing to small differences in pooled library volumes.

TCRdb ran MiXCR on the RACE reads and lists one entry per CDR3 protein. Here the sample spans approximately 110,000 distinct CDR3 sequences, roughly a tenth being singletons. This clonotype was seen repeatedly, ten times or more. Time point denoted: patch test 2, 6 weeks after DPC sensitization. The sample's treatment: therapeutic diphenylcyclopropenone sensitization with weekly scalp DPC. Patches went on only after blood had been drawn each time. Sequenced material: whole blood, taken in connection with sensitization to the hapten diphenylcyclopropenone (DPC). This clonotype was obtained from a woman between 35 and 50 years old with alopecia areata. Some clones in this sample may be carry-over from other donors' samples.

The CDR3 DNA follows: TGTGCCAGCAGCAAAGGACATAGTGATTCACCCCTCCACTTT. Translated: CASSKGHSDSPLHF. This rearrangement joins TRBV9 to TRBJ1-6, with a weak D call TRBD1 (5 bases). V lost 4 bases and J lost 8, with 13 bases in between. The CDR3 extends over 14 amino acids. CDR1 and CDR2 from the germline V gene are SGDLS and YYNGEE.